These 13 T cell receptor beta chains share one sample of origin, sequenced in a study of monozygotic twins with cystic fibrosis. Sequencing used immunoSEQ multiplex PCR; TCRdb keeps in-frame clones, though not all of them. The data show about 20,000 clones, about 90% seen once. The source material was blood. These receptors all stem from a girl aged 2 to 9 with cystic fibrosis.

This chain connects TRBV19 to TRBJ2-7; 14 positions agree with TRBD2. There are 16 residues in the CDR3. Losses at the gene ends were 6 bases for V and 2 bases for J; bases not matched to a gene: 6. CDR1 and CDR2 (germline): LNHDA, SQIVND (reference sequence). The CDR3 DNA reads as TGTGCCAGTAGCACGACTAGCGGGAGGGCGACCTACGAGCAGTACTTC. Translated, it gives CASSTTSGRATYEQYF. Full variable domain (rest looked up from reference TRBV19 and TRBJ2-7): DGGITQSPKYLFRKEGQNVTLSCEQNLNHDAMYWYRQDPGQGLRLIYYSQIVNDFQKGDIAEGYSVSREKKESFPLTVTSAQKNPTAFYLCASSTTSGRATYEQYFGPGTRLTVT.

The chain combines TRBV7-9 with TRBJ2-7; D tentatively fits TRBD1 or TRBD2 (5 bases each). V was pared by 5 bases and J by 2 bases, with 13 bases between. The CDR3 is made up of 14 amino acids. The V gene's germline CDR1 is SEHNR and CDR2 FQNEAQ (reference sequence). CDR3 bases: TGTGCCAGCAGCCTCGGGGCACACCCCTACGAGCAGTACTTC. This codes for CASSLGAHPYEQYF.

The V call is TRBV4-2, the J call TRBJ2-3, with 10 bases aligning to TRBD2. The CDR3 covers 15 residues. V shed 4 bases, J shed 3 bases, and the junction held 4 bases outside the gene matches. Germline CDR1 and CDR2: LGHNA and YNFKEQ. This CDR3 is CASSLTSGETDTQYF. The CDR3 DNA reads as TGTGCCAGCAGCCTTACTAGCGGGGAGACAGATACGCAGTATTTT.

This clone has a single count. The CDR3 is CANQTGRQGGTEAFF. In DNA, the CDR3 is TGTGCCAACCAGACAGGGCGACAGGGGGGGACTGAAGCTTTCTTT. The rearrangement joins TRBV2 to TRBJ1-1; 9 bases line up with TRBD1. With V trimmed by 10 bases and J by 5 bases, 14 bases remained unmatched. Germline V gives CDR1 SNHLY, CDR2 FYNNEI. This CDR3 is built from 15 residues.

Only one count was recorded for this clone. The chain recombines TRBV6-5 with TRBJ2-7; 8 nucleotides match TRBD2. Germline V gives CDR1 MNHEY, CDR2 SVGAGI. The V and J ends lost 6 bases and 3 bases, in that order; junction bases with no gene match: 10. This CDR3 contains 15 residues. The CDR3, as DNA: TGTGCCAGCAGCCCAACCCGGGGGGGGTTCTACGAGCAGTACTTC. Translation: CASSPTRGGFYEQYF.

CDR3 region: CASILGDRSSYEQYF. Here the CDR3 DNA reads TGTGCCAGCATCTTAGGGGACAGGAGTTCCTACGAGCAGTACTTC. V and J are TRBV27 and TRBJ2-7; 8 bases map to TRBD1. The CDR3 has 15 amino acids. V shed 7 bases, J shed 1 base, and the junction held 9 bases outside the gene matches. Germline V gene sequence: CDR1 MNHEY, CDR2 SMNVEV (reference sequence).

This chain joins TRBV12-2 and TRBJ2-5. TRBV12-2 is an annotated pseudogene. The CDR3 totals 14 residues. The CDR3 reads CASRTRPNGETQYF. The CDR3 DNA follows: TGTGCAAGTCGCACACGACCTAATGGGGAGACCCAGTACTTC.

V is TRBV5-1 and J is TRBJ2-5; D is possibly TRBD1 (6 bases). CDR3 length: 13 amino acids. The germline gives CDR1 SGHRS, CDR2 YFSETQ. Trimming shortened V by 2 bases and J by 5 bases, and 10 bases separated the two germline ends. The CDR3 sequence is CASSLQGLETQYF. The CDR3 DNA is TGCGCCAGCAGCTTACAGGGTCTGGAGACCCAGTACTTC.

This chain joins TRBV4-3 and TRBJ1-1; D is uncertain. The CDR3 has 15 residues. With 3 bases removed from V and 0 bases from J, the gap between germline ends came to 11 bases. Germline lookup yields CDR1 LGHNA and CDR2 YSLEER. CDR3 region: CASSQGRGLNTEAFF. CDR3 nucleotide sequence: TGCGCCAGCAGCCAGGGTCGGGGTTTGAACACTGAAGCTTTCTTT.

This clone was found once. The chain has TRBV10-1 and TRBJ2-7; D gene uncertain. The germline gives CDR1 WNHNN, CDR2 SYGVQD (reference sequence). The V gene lost 5 bases and the J gene lost 4 bases, with 6 bases spanning the gap. The CDR3 is made up of 11 amino acids. The CDR3 is CASSLGYEQYF. The DNA of the CDR3 is TGCGCCAGCAGTCTGGGATACGAGCAGTACTTC.

This sequence joins TRBV18 and TRBJ2-2, with 9 nucleotides matching TRBD1. The length of the CDR3 is 17 residues. The germline CDR1 and CDR2 sequences are KGHSH and LQKENI. Trimming took 1 base from V and 4 from J; bases not matched to a gene: 7. Here the CDR3 reads CASSPRSGTGPTGELFF. The DNA of the CDR3 is TGTGCCAGCTCACCACGCTCCGGGACAGGGCCCACCGGGGAGCTGTTTTTT. The full variable domain, completed using reference TRBV18 and TRBJ2-2, is NAGVMQNPRHLVRRRGQEARLRCSPMKGHSHVYWYRQLPEEGLKFMVYLQKENIIDESGMPKERFSAEFPKEGPSILRIQQVVRGDSAAYFCASSPRSGTGPTGELFFGEGSRLTVL.

This sequence joins TRBV30 and TRBJ2-1; TRBD1 matches at 10 bases. V lost 5 bases and J lost 7; bases outside the gene matches: 2. This CDR3 has 12 amino acids. Looked up from germline, CDR1 is GTSNPN and CDR2 is SVGIG (reference sequence). The CDR3: CAWSDRGNEQFF. The CDR3 DNA reads as TGTGCCTGGTCGGACAGGGGGAATGAGCAGTTCTTC.

CDR3 region: CASSEGLAGGPHGELFF. The CDR3 coding sequence is TGTGCCAGCAGTGAGGGACTAGCGGGGGGGCCTCACGGGGAGCTGTTTTTT. This rearrangement joins TRBV25-1 to TRBJ2-2; 16 nucleotides align to TRBD2. CDR3 size: 17 residues. V lost 3 bases and J lost 7; bases outside the gene matches: 5. The germline gives CDR1 MGHDK, CDR2 SYGVNS.